The entry below describes one T cell receptor beta chain. The antigen is unknown. The entry originates in a study of T cell repertoires in ileal Crohn's disease. On the study more broadly: Surgery for a complication: stricturing in around 60%, penetrating in approximately 40%.

V lost 3 bases to trimming and J lost 5 bases; unmatched junction nucleotides: 8. Germline assignment: CDR1 SGHNT and CDR2 YENEEA. The CDR3 sequence is 15 residues long. Clones were read by immunoSEQ multiplex PCR, and TCRdb kept only the in-frame ones, dropping some. This sample carries 3,500 to 4,500 clones, approximately 67% of them seen once, and the ten largest clones take around 12%. Eligibility required adulthood, ileal or ileocolonic Crohn's disease and indicated ileocolonic resection. Notes on the study in general: Clonality above 26.8% at surgery always came with endoscopic recurrence.

The chain couples TRBV11-3 to TRBJ2-5; 8 nucleotides match TRBD2. The material sequenced was ileal tissue. The clonotype originates from an adult with Crohn's disease. The CDR3 sequence: CASSFRTSLHETQYF. The CDR3 DNA is TGTGCCAGCAGCTTTCGGACTAGCCTACACGAGACCCAGTACTTC.